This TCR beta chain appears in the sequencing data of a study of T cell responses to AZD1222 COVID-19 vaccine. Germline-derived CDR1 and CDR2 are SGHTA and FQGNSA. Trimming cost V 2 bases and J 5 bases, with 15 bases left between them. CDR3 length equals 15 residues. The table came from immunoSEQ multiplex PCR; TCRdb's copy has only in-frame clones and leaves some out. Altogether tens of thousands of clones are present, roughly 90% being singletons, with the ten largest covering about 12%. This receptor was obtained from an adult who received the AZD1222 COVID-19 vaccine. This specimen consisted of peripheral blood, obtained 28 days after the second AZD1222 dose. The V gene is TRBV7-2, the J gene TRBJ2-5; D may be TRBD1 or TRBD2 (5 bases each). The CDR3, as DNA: TGTGCCAGCAGCTTATCCTCGGGGACCGGTGAGACCCAGTACTTC. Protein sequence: CASSLSSGTGETQYF.